This T cell receptor beta chain was captured in a study of blood T cell repertoires in COVID-19. Looking at the study overall: Spain, Italy and the United States supplied samples that represented acute and convalescent COVID-19. The cDNA or gDNA used as material had been derived from T cells, B-cell-depleted T cells, or PBMCs.

Methods used by the authors: Amplification from reference gene primers served as the basis for estimated nucleated cell counts. TCRdb's table, derived via immunoSEQ multiplex PCR, lists solely in-frame clones and lacks some. That table is the source of V, J and clone size, and D and trimming were worked out from the DNA. The repertoire holds a few hundred thousand clones, with about nine tenths as singletons. This clone turned up a few times. Germline V CDR1 and CDR2: MDHEN, SYDVKM. V lost 6 bases and J lost 7, with 12 bases in between. This CDR3 contains 12 residues. Sequencing was carried out using peripheral blood. The clonotype comes from a woman between 35 and 50 years old who had recovered from COVID-19. The J gene is TRBJ1-2, the V gene TRBV28; no reliable D call. The CDR3: CASSLAAAGYTF. The CDR3 region has the DNA TGTGCCAGCAGCCTGGCGGCAGCTGGCTACACCTTC.